This passage covers 20 T cell receptor beta chains from one sample sequenced in a study of shared clonotypes between healthy human individuals. Profiled with immunoSEQ multiplex PCR; TCRdb holds only in-frame clones, not every one. Among about 1.1 million clones listed, approximately 78% were seen once. The sequenced sample consisted of memory CD4+ T cells from PBMCs. The subset was: CD45RA-negative fraction. These receptor sequences come from a man aged 18 to 30 in good health. Some clones in this sample may be carry-over from other donors' samples.

This clone showed up just once. The chain combines TRBV6-1 with TRBJ2-3; either TRBD1 or TRBD2 may supply D (5 bases each). Trimming stripped 1 base from V and 4 bases from J, with 15 bases between. The CDR3 runs to 16 residues. CDR1 and CDR2 from the germline V gene are MNHNS and SASEGT. The CDR3 region is CASSEEGSWGSDTQYF. The CDR3 DNA is TGTGCCAGCAGTGAAGAGGGGTCCTGGGGGTCAGATACGCAGTATTTT.

This chain joins TRBV7-9 and TRBJ1-3; maybe TRBD1 (5 bases). This CDR3 contains 14 residues. V was trimmed by 0 bases and J by 2 bases, leaving 5 bases between them. Germline V lookup: CDR1 SEHNR, CDR2 FQNEAQ (reference sequence). CDR3 sequence: CASSLARAGNTIYF. The CDR3 nucleotides are TGTGCCAGCAGCTTAGCCAGGGCTGGAAACACCATATATTTT.

The CDR3 protein is CASSLGLAGISAQYF. The CDR3, as DNA: TGTGCCAGCAGCCTTGGACTAGCGGGAATTTCTGCGCAGTACTTC. The gene calls are TRBV9 and TRBJ2-7; TRBD2 matches at 12 bases. V was pared by 4 bases and J by 9 bases, with 11 bases of the junction left unmatched. The CDR3 is 15 amino acids. Germline V gives CDR1 SGDLS, CDR2 YYNGEE.

V and J are TRBV14 and TRBJ2-1; no definite D call. There are 12 residues in the CDR3. V lost 4 bases and J lost 7, with 8 bases in between. CDR1 and CDR2 (germline): SGHDN, FVKESK. The DNA for the CDR3 is TGTGCCAGCAGCCCGGGTTGGAATGAGCAGTTCTTC. Its translation is CASSPGWNEQFF.

This clone was detected once. The chain has TRBV6-1 and TRBJ1-5, with TRBD1 as a possible D gene (6 bases). Trimming cost V 2 bases and J 7 bases, with 24 bases left between them. Germline assignment: CDR1 MNHNS and CDR2 SASEGT. CDR3 length: 18 residues. The CDR3 here is CASSEWDTAPAFEQPQHF. The CDR3 bases are TGTGCCAGCAGTGAATGGGACACAGCCCCAGCATTTGAACAGCCCCAGCATTTT.

This clone has just a few counts. The chain has TRBV5-6 and TRBJ1-2, with D tentatively TRBD1 (5 bases). Germline assignment: CDR1 SGHDT and CDR2 YYEEEE. This CDR3 region has 16 residues. Trimming stripped 0 bases from V and 8 bases from J, with 20 bases between. This CDR3 reads CASSLASGRFQGGYTF. The CDR3, as DNA: TGTGCCAGCAGCTTGGCCTCGGGACGCTTTCAAGGCGGCTACACCTTC.

V gene TRBV18 combines with J gene TRBJ2-2; no firm D call. The CDR3 is 14 amino acids. Trimming took off 2 bases at V and 4 bases at J, with 8 bases between the two ends. Germline lookup yields CDR1 KGHSH and CDR2 LQKENI. The CDR3 loop is CASSPRLGTGELFF. The CDR3 region has the DNA TGTGCCAGCTCACCAAGACTGGGCACCGGGGAGCTGTTTTTT.

The chain has TRBV6-6 and TRBJ2-1, with 10 bases aligning to TRBD2. Germline CDR1 and CDR2: MNHNY and SVGAGI (reference sequence). This CDR3 is built from 15 residues. Unmatched junction bases numbered 8, after V lost 7 bases and J lost 5 bases. CDR3 sequence reads: CASKEAGGPHNEQFF. In DNA, the CDR3 is TGTGCCAGCAAAGAAGCGGGAGGGCCCCACAATGAGCAGTTCTTC.

The chain is built from TRBV18 and TRBJ2-3; no firm D call. Germline values: CDR1 KGHSH, CDR2 LQKENI. Trimming pared 4 bases from V and 1 base from J, leaving 18 bases between. The CDR3 is 17 amino acids. The CDR3, as DNA: TGTGCCAGCTCACGGTACAGAAGGGAAGAGGGCACAGATACGCAGTATTTT. As protein: CASSRYRREEGTDTQYF.

This rearrangement joins TRBV27 to TRBJ1-1, with D possibly matching TRBD1 (5 bases). Trimming left V 0 bases short and J 2 bases short, with 13 bases between. Germline V gene lookup returns CDR1 MNHEY and CDR2 SMNVEV (reference sequence). The CDR3 length is 16 residues. CDR3 DNA: TGTGCCAGCAGTTTATCTAATCGGGGACTTAACACTGAAGCTTTCTTT. Amino acid sequence: CASSLSNRGLNTEAFF.

The chain has TRBV5-4 and TRBJ2-2, with 8 positions matching TRBD1. With 4 bases clipped from V and 7 bases from J, the junction kept 9 bases outside the gene matches. Germline V CDR1 and CDR2: SGHNT, YYREEE (reference sequence). The CDR3 is made up of 15 amino acids. CDR3 protein: CASSTDRGRVGELFF. In DNA form, the CDR3 reads TGTGCCAGCAGCACAGACAGGGGACGGGTCGGGGAGCTGTTTTTT.

The chain employs TRBV7-3 and TRBJ2-1, with D possibly matching TRBD2 (6 bases). V was shortened by 5 bases and J by 6 bases, with 11 bases between the two germline ends. Germline CDR1 and CDR2: SGHTA and FQGTGA. The CDR3 runs to 13 residues. For the CDR3, the DNA is TGTGCCAGCAGCCCCGGGACTGCCAATGAGCAGTTCTTC. Translating gives CASSPGTANEQFF.

This clone was detected once. The genes are TRBV2 and TRBJ2-2; D perhaps matches TRBD2 (6 bases). The CDR3 runs to 13 residues. The V gene's germline CDR1 is SNHLY and CDR2 FYNNEI. The V gene lost 8 bases and the J gene lost 6 bases, with 13 bases spanning the gap. The CDR3 reads CASLQGGSGELFF. The DNA of the CDR3 is TGTGCCAGCCTGCAGGGAGGTTCCGGGGAGCTGTTTTTT.

V is TRBV30 and J is TRBJ1-1; a possible D gene is TRBD1 (5 bases). CDR3 size: 12 residues. With 2 bases removed from V and 6 bases from J, the gap between germline ends came to 10 bases. Germline CDR1 is GTSNPN and CDR2 is SVGIG (reference sequence). CDR3: CAWSKGVSEAFF. The CDR3 nucleotides are TGTGCCTGGAGTAAAGGGGTTTCTGAAGCTTTCTTT.

V is TRBV7-2 and J is TRBJ2-3, with unresolved D. V gave up 1 base and J gave up 2 bases, with 7 bases separating them. The germline V gene has CDR1 SGHTA and CDR2 FQGNSA. This CDR3 is 14 amino acids long. The CDR3 DNA is TGTGCCAGCAGCTTAGGGGCTGACACAGATACGCAGTATTTT. It yields the protein CASSLGADTDTQYF.

The chain joins TRBV6-1 to TRBJ2-5; tentatively, D is TRBD1 (7 bases). The V and J ends lost 5 bases and 4 bases respectively, with 14 bases between them. The germline V gene has CDR1 MNHNS and CDR2 SASEGT. The CDR3 runs to 14 residues. CDR3 DNA: TGTGCCAGCAGTTCAGGGGGGCCTGCAGAGACCCAGTACTTC. It codes for CASSSGGPAETQYF.

This clone was seen a few times. This rearrangement joins TRBV6-6 to TRBJ2-5; tentative D call: TRBD2 (5 bases). CDR3 length equals 13 residues. V was clipped by 7 bases and J by 1 base, with 10 bases between them. The germline CDR1 and CDR2 sequences are MNHNY and SVGAGI (reference sequence). The CDR3 coding sequence is TGTGCCAGCATTAGGACTGGCCAAGAGACCCAGTACTTC. Encoded protein: CASIRTGQETQYF.

This clone came up once. This chain connects TRBV5-1 to TRBJ2-2; 12 positions match TRBD2. The CDR3 runs 15 residues. After removal of 4 bases from V and 8 bases from J, the junction contained 6 bases not matched to a gene. Per the germline V gene, CDR1 is SGHRS and CDR2 is YFSETQ. CDR3 sequence: CASSQRLAGVGELFF. In DNA, the CDR3 is TGCGCCAGCAGCCAGAGACTAGCGGGAGTTGGGGAGCTGTTTTTT.

In the case of this clone: This may come from a read error, since a much larger clone is one base off. The same CDR3 can be traced to other DNA sequences in this sample. J is TRBJ2-2 and V is TRBV7-3; TRBD2 might be the D (6 bases). Trimming cost V 2 bases and J 5 bases, with 6 bases left between them. The CDR3 sequence is 13 residues long. CDR1 and CDR2 (germline): SGHTA, FQGTGA. The CDR3 reads CASSLGRTGELFF. The CDR3 region has the DNA TGTGCCAGCAGCTTAGGGAGGACCGGGGAGCTGTTTTTT. Full variable domain (missing parts from reference TRBV7-3 and TRBJ2-2): GAGVSQTPSNKVTEKGKYVELRCDPISGHTALYWYRQSLGQGPEFLIYFQGTGAADDSGLPNDRFFAVRPEGSVSTLKIQRTERGDSAVYLCASSLGRTGELFFGEGSRLTVL.

V gene TRBV9 combines with J gene TRBJ1-5; D is possibly TRBD1 (5 bases). This CDR3 is built from 13 residues. The ends were cut back, 4 bases at V and 7 bases at J, with 12 bases in the middle. Germline V gives CDR1 SGDLS, CDR2 YYNGEE. The CDR3 loop is CASSRGRRQPQHF. DNA of the CDR3: TGTGCCAGCAGCAGGGGCCGGAGGCAGCCCCAGCATTTT.